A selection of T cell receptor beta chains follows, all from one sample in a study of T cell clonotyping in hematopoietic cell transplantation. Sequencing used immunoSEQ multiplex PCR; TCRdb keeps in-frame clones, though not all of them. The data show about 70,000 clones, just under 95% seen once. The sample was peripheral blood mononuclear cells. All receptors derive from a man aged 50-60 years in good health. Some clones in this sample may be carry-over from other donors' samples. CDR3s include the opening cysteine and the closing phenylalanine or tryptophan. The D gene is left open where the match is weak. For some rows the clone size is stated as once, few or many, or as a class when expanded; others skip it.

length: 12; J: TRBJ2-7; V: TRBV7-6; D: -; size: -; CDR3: CASSLQANEQYF; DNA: TGTGCCAGCAGCTTACAAGCGAACGAGCAGTACTTC
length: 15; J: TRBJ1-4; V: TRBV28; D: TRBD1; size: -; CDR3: CASSLLGTGDEKLFF; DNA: TGTGCCAGCAGTTTATTGGGGACAGGGGATGAAAAACTGTTTTTT
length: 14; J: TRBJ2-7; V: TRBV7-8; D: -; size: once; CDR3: CASSLVRDVNEQYF; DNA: TGTGCCAGCAGCTTAGTAAGGGACGTGAACGAGCAGTACTTC
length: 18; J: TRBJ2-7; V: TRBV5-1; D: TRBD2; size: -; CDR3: CASSATGTSGVSSYEQYF; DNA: TGCGCCAGCAGCGCGACCGGGACTAGCGGGGTAAGCTCCTACGAGCAGTACTTC
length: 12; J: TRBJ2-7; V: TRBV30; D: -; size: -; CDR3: CAWNRGSYEQYF; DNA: TGTGCCTGGAATAGGGGTTCCTACGAGCAGTACTTC
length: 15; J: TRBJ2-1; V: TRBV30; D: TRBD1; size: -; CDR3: CAWSVRDRPYNEQFF; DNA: TGTGCCTGGAGTGTAAGGGACAGGCCCTACAATGAGCAGTTCTTC
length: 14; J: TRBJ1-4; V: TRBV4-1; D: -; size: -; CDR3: CASSQEVVNEKLFF; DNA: TGCGCCAGCAGCCAAGAAGTGGTAAATGAAAAACTGTTTTTT
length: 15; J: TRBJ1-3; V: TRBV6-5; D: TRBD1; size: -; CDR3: CASSYTGTGGNTIYF; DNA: TGTGCCAGCAGTTACACAGGGACAGGCGGAAACACCATATATTTT
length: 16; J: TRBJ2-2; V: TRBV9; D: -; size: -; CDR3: CASSAPDRSNTGELFF; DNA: TGTGCCAGCAGCGCCCCGGACCGTTCGAACACCGGGGAGCTGTTTTTT
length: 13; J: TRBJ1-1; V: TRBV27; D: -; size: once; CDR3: CASSYRIFTEAFF; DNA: TGTGCCAGCAGTTACAGGATCTTCACTGAAGCTTTCTTT
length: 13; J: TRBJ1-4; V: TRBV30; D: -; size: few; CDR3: CAWSVRTGEKLFF; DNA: TGTGCCTGGAGTGTACGTACGGGGGAAAAACTGTTTTTT
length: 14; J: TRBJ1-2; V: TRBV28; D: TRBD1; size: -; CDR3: CASSPWGQTYGYTF; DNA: TGTGCCAGCAGTCCATGGGGACAGACCTATGGCTACACCTTC
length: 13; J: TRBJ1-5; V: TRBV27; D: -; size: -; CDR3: CASSLQLNQPQHF; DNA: TGTGCCAGCAGTTTACAGCTGAATCAGCCCCAGCATTTT
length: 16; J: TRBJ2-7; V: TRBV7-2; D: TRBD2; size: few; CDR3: CASSSDGTSGNYEQYF; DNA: TGTGCCAGCAGCTCCGACGGGACTAGCGGGAACTACGAGCAGTACTTC
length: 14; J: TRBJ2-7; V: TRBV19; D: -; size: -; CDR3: CASAYDGFGNEQYF; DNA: TGTGCCAGTGCGTACGACGGGTTCGGAAACGAGCAGTACTTC
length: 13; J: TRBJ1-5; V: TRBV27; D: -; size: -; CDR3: CASSPFSGQPQHF; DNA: TGTGCCAGCAGTCCCTTTAGTGGACAGCCCCAGCATTTT
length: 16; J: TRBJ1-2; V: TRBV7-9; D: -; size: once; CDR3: CASSSQAGRASNGYTF; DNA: TGTGCCAGCAGCTCCCAGGCGGGGCGCGCTAGTAATGGCTACACCTTC
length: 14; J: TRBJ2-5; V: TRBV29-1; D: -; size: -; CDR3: CSVIWGRPGETQYF; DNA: TGCAGCGTTATCTGGGGTCGTCCGGGAGAGACCCAGTACTTC
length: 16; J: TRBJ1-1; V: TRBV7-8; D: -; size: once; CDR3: CASSLGGGGWYTEAFF; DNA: TGTGCCAGCAGCTTAGGCGGGGGCGGATGGTATACTGAAGCTTTCTTT
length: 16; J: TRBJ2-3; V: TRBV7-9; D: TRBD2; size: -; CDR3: CASSLRTSINSDTQYF; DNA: TGTGCCAGCAGCTTGCGGACTAGCATCAATTCAGATACGCAGTATTTT
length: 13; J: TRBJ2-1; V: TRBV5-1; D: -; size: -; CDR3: CASRGVQGGEQFF; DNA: TGCGCCAGCAGAGGGGTACAGGGAGGTGAGCAGTTCTTC
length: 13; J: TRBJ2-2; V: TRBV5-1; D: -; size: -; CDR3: CASSGGTPGELFF; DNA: TGCGCCAGCAGCGGGGGCACTCCTGGGGAGCTGTTTTTT
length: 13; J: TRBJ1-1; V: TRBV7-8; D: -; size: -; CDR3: CASSPSQGLEAFF; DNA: TGTGCCAGCAGTCCTTCTCAGGGATTGGAAGCTTTCTTT
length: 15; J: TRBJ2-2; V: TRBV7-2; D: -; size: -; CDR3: CASSPPPQNTGELFF; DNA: TGTGCCAGCAGCCCCCCCCCACAAAACACCGGGGAGCTGTTTTTT
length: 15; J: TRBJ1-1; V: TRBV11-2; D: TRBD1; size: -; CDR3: CASSLVGTGNTEAFF; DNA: TGTGCCAGCAGCTTAGTGGGGACAGGGAACACTGAAGCTTTCTTT
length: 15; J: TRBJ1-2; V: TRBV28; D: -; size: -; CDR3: CASSLLGRSDYGYTF; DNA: TGTGCCAGCAGTTTACTAGGCAGAAGCGACTATGGCTACACCTTC
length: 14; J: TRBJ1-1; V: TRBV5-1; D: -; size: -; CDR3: CASSLGQVNTEAFF; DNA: TGCGCCAGCAGCTTGGGACAGGTAAACACTGAAGCTTTCTTT
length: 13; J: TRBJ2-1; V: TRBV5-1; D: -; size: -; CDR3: CASSSRVGNEQFF; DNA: TGCGCCAGCAGCTCCAGGGTCGGCAATGAGCAGTTCTTC
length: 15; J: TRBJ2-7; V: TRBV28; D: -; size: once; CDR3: CASSLSRRLSYEQYF; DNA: TGTGCCAGCAGTTTAAGCAGGCGACTCTCCTACGAGCAGTACTTC
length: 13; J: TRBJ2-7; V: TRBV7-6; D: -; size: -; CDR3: CASSQEWQSEQYF; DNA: TGTGCCAGCAGTCAGGAGTGGCAAAGCGAGCAGTACTTC
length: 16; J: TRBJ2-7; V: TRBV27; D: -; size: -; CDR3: CASSLSSGVNGGEQYF; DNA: TGTGCCAGCAGTTTATCGTCAGGGGTCAATGGTGGCGAGCAGTACTTC
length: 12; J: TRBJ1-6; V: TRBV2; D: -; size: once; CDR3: CATQGLNSPLHF; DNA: TGTGCCACCCAGGGGTTGAATTCACCCCTCCACTTT
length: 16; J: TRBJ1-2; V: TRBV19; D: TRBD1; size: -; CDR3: CASSPGTGVVNYGYTF; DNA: TGTGCCAGTAGTCCCGGGACAGGGGTCGTTAACTATGGCTACACCTTC
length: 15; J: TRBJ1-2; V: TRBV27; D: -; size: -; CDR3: CASSPDETGAYGYTF; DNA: TGTGCCAGCAGCCCCGACGAGACAGGCGCCTATGGCTACACCTTC
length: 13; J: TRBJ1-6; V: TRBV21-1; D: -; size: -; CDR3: CARQGVDNSPLHF; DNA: TGTGCCAGGCAGGGAGTCGATAATTCACCCCTCCACTTT
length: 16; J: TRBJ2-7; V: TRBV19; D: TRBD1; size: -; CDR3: CASSTWLDRDAGEQYF; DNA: TGTGCCAGTAGTACCTGGCTAGACAGGGACGCGGGCGAGCAGTACTTC
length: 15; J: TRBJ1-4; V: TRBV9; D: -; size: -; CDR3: CASSPTGVANEKLFF; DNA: TGTGCCAGCAGCCCCACTGGAGTGGCGAATGAAAAACTGTTTTTT
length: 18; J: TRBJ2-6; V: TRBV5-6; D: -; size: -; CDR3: CASSLFARGLSGANVLTF; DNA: TGTGCCAGCAGCTTATTTGCCAGAGGGCTGTCTGGGGCCAACGTCCTGACTTTC
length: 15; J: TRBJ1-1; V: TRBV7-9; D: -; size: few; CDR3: CASSLNPTQVTEAFF; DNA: TGTGCCAGCAGCTTAAACCCGACGCAGGTCACTGAAGCTTTCTTT
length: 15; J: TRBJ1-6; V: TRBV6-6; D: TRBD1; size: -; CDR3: CASSLGTGGNSPLHF; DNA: TGTGCCAGCAGTCTGGGGACAGGGGGTAATTCACCCCTCCACTTT
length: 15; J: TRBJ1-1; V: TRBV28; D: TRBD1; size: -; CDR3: CASSTTGTGTTEAFF; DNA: TGTGCCAGCAGTACAACCGGGACAGGGACCACTGAAGCTTTCTTT